The 24 T cell receptor beta chains below all came from one sample that was sequenced in a study of T cells in localized non-small cell lung cancer. Some clones are missing from TCRdb's copy, which holds only in-frame ones; the method was immunoSEQ multiplex PCR. The sample has about 41,000 clones, 88% seen once; the top ten hold over 2.5%. The sample here was peripheral blood, taken before any cancer treatment. The source is a female donor over 55 with stage I squamous cell lung carcinoma.

The chain joins TRBV7-8 to TRBJ2-7; no definite D call. Germline lookup yields CDR1 SGHVS and CDR2 FQNEAQ. V was clipped by 5 bases and J by 5 bases, with 13 bases between them. The CDR3 runs 13 residues. The CDR3 is CASSPPRIDEQYF. CDR3 in DNA: TGTGCCAGCAGCCCGCCGAGAATCGACGAGCAGTACTTC.

This chain uses TRBV4-3 with TRBJ2-1, with D perhaps matching TRBD2 (6 bases). Per the germline V gene, CDR1 is LGHNA and CDR2 is YSLEER. The length of the CDR3 is 16 residues. V dropped 5 bases and J dropped 1 base, with 15 bases sitting between them. The CDR3 spells CASSEQQRVSYNEQFF. The CDR3 bases are TGCGCCAGCAGCGAACAGCAGCGGGTTTCCTACAATGAGCAGTTCTTC.

The genes are TRBV7-2 and TRBJ1-2; D is ambiguous. The CDR3 consists of 16 residues. With 4 bases removed from V and 0 bases from J, the gap between germline ends came to 15 bases. The germline CDR1 and CDR2 sequences are SGHTA and FQGNSA. The CDR3 DNA is TGTGCCAGCAGCTCCTTCTTTCTGAAAGCTAACTATGGCTACACCTTC. Its translation is CASSSFFLKANYGYTF. Full variable domain (rest looked up from reference TRBV7-2 and TRBJ1-2): GAGVSQSPSNKVTEKGKDVELRCDPISGHTALYWYRQSLGQGLEFLIYFQGNSAPDKSGLPSDRFSAERTGGSVSTLTIQRTQQEDSAVYLCASSSFFLKANYGYTFGSGTRLTVV.

The chain recombines TRBV5-1 with TRBJ1-5, with no clear D. Germline-derived CDR1 and CDR2 are SGHRS and YFSETQ. This CDR3 is 16 amino acids long. Trimming removed 3 bases at V and 4 bases at J, with 17 bases between. CDR3 DNA: TGCGCCAGCAGCTGGGGAGATCCCCGGGGTAATCAGCCCCAGCATTTT. It codes for CASSWGDPRGNQPQHF.

V is TRBV4-2 and J is TRBJ2-2; the D is unclear. Germline V lookup: CDR1 LGHNA, CDR2 YNFKEQ. Trimming left V 2 bases short and J 6 bases short, with 13 bases between. The length of the CDR3 is 15 residues. CDR3 loop: CASSQIGSSPGELFF. CDR3 bases: TGTGCCAGCAGCCAAATCGGATCTTCCCCCGGGGAGCTGTTTTTT.

The chain links TRBV7-2 to TRBJ2-2; 7 positions match TRBD2. The V segment lost 5 bases and the J segment 3 bases; nucleotides outside the gene matches: 9. From germline, CDR1 is SGHTA and CDR2 FQGNSA. This CDR3 region has 16 residues. Here the CDR3 reads CASSPQASGYTGELFF. CDR3 nucleotides: TGTGCCAGCAGCCCCCAGGCTAGCGGCTACACCGGGGAGCTGTTTTTT.

The CDR3 nucleotides read TGTGCCAGCACCAGGACAGGAGCAGCAGATACGCAGTATTTT. It codes for CASTRTGAADTQYF. The chain links TRBV6-5 to TRBJ2-3; 7 bases are shared with TRBD1. With V trimmed by 7 bases and J by 4 bases, 8 bases remained unmatched. The CDR3 runs to 14 residues. Per germline, CDR1 MNHEY and CDR2 SVGAGI.

The chain has TRBV11-1 and TRBJ1-5, with D possibly TRBD1 on 6 matching bases. The germline gives CDR1 SGHAT, CDR2 FQDESV (reference sequence). The CDR3 spans 13 residues. The V end was cut by 6 bases, the J end by 7 bases, with 13 bases between. The CDR3 here is CASSDRPGQPQHF. DNA for the CDR3: TGTGCCAGCAGTGACAGGCCGGGCCAGCCCCAGCATTTT.

The J gene is TRBJ2-7, the V gene TRBV6-5, with no clear D. The V gene lost 6 bases and the J gene lost 2 bases, with 11 bases spanning the gap. Looked up from germline, CDR1 is MNHEY and CDR2 is SVGAGI. The CDR3 extends over 13 amino acids. The CDR3 spells CASSYDITYEQYF. The CDR3 nucleotides read TGTGCCAGCAGCTACGACATAACCTACGAGCAGTACTTC.

This clone occurred once. V gene TRBV7-6 combines with J gene TRBJ1-5; a possible D gene is TRBD1 (6 bases). CDR3 size: 14 residues. Germline V gene data show CDR1 as SGHVS and CDR2 as FNYEAQ. V gave up 4 bases and J gave up 7 bases, with 14 bases separating them. As DNA, the CDR3 is TGTGCCAGCAGCTCCGGGGGGCTAGGACAGCCCCAGCATTTT. As protein: CASSSGGLGQPQHF.

This rearrangement joins TRBV7-3 to TRBJ1-1; D is unresolved. The germline gives CDR1 SGHTA, CDR2 FQGTGA. The CDR3 extends over 15 amino acids. V dropped 2 bases and J dropped 0 bases, with 10 bases sitting between them. CDR3 loop: CASSLRGGVNTEAFF. The CDR3 coding sequence is TGTGCCAGCAGCTTACGGGGTGGGGTGAACACTGAAGCTTTCTTT.

The V and J genes are TRBV5-4 and TRBJ2-7; D not certain. Germline values: CDR1 SGHNT, CDR2 YYREEE (reference sequence). The CDR3 is 16 amino acids. Trimming left V 2 bases short and J 0 bases short, with 15 bases between. The chain's CDR3 is CASSLGSGGSSYEQYF. CDR3 nucleotide sequence: TGTGCCAGCAGCTTAGGGTCCGGTGGAAGCTCCTACGAGCAGTACTTC.

V gene TRBV10-2 combines with J gene TRBJ2-2; D not resolved. Germline V gene data show CDR1 as WSHSY and CDR2 as SAAADI. Between the trimmed V and J ends, which lost 6 bases and 5 bases, there was a span of 7 bases. This CDR3 contains 12 residues. Here the CDR3 reads CASREWTGELFF. Here the CDR3 DNA reads TGCGCCAGCAGGGAATGGACCGGGGAGCTGTTTTTT.

The rearrangement uses TRBV18 and TRBJ1-3; TRBD1 might be the D (5 bases). V lost 0 bases to trimming and J lost 2 bases, with 14 bases between them. This CDR3 is 17 amino acids long. CDR1 and CDR2 (germline): KGHSH, LQKENI. For the CDR3, the DNA is TGTGCCAGCTCACCACCGGGCAGGGAAGGTGCTGGAAACACCATATATTTT. It yields the protein CASSPPGREGAGNTIYF.

The chain recombines TRBV4-1 with TRBJ2-3; D gene unclear. This CDR3 is 12 amino acids long. CDR1 MGHRA and CDR2 YSYEKL come from the germline V gene. V was trimmed by 5 bases and J by 9 bases, leaving 12 bases between them. The CDR3 is CASSFPRGTQYF. CDR3 coding DNA: TGCGCCAGCAGCTTTCCCCGAGGCACGCAGTATTTT.

The chain couples TRBV9 to TRBJ1-2, with D perhaps TRBD1 (6 bases). Germline V CDR1 and CDR2: SGDLS, YYNGEE. Trimming shortened V by 3 bases and J by 5 bases, and 14 bases separated the two germline ends. The CDR3 is made up of 14 amino acids. As DNA, the CDR3 is TGTGCCAGCAGCGCGGACAGAACGGGATATGGCTACACCTTC. Translated, it gives CASSADRTGYGYTF.

The gene calls are TRBV13 and TRBJ2-3; D might be TRBD1 (5 bases). V gave up 3 bases and J gave up 4 bases, with 17 bases separating them. Germline V lookup: CDR1 PRHDT, CDR2 FYEKMQ (reference sequence). The CDR3 loop spans 16 amino acids. The CDR3 loop reads CASSFSGQGAADTQYF. CDR3 bases: TGTGCCAGCAGCTTCTCTGGGCAGGGCGCGGCAGATACGCAGTATTTT.

The chain couples TRBV7-2 to TRBJ2-1, with D possibly TRBD2 on 5 matching bases. This CDR3 has 15 residues. Germline loops: CDR1 SGHTA, CDR2 FQGNSA. Trimming took off 1 base at V and 3 bases at J, with 10 bases between the two ends. CDR3 sequence (DNA): TGTGCCAGCAGCTTAGAAGGCGGGTTCTACAATGAGCAGTTCTTC. Translated, it gives CASSLEGGFYNEQFF. Based on the CDR3 plus reference TRBV7-2 and TRBJ2-1, the full variable domain is GAGVSQSPSNKVTEKGKDVELRCDPISGHTALYWYRQSLGQGLEFLIYFQGNSAPDKSGLPSDRFSAERTGGSVSTLTIQRTQQEDSAVYLCASSLEGGFYNEQFFGPGTRLTVL.

The chain uses TRBV9 and TRBJ2-7, with unresolved D. The CDR3 runs to 14 residues. Germline V gene sequence: CDR1 SGDLS, CDR2 YYNGEE. V was shortened by 2 bases and J by 0 bases, with 9 bases between the two germline ends. The CDR3 is CASSVSLSSYEQYF. In DNA form, the CDR3 reads TGTGCCAGCAGCGTTAGTTTGAGCTCCTACGAGCAGTACTTC. Full variable domain (outside the CDR3, taken from reference TRBV9 and TRBJ2-7): DSGVTQTPKHLITATGQRVTLRCSPRSGDLSVYWYQQSLDQGLQFLIQYYNGEERAKGNILERFSAQQFPDLHSELNLSSLELGDSALYFCASSVSLSSYEQYFGPGTRLTVT.

This clone came up once. The V and J genes are TRBV5-5 and TRBJ2-1; D is ambiguous. This CDR3 region has 15 residues. V dropped 1 base and J dropped 6 bases, with 14 bases sitting between them. In germline, CDR1 is SGHKS, CDR2 YYEKEE (reference sequence). The CDR3 region has the DNA TGTGCCAGCAGCTTGATACCTAGTGGGTCCAATGAGCAGTTCTTC. Its translation: CASSLIPSGSNEQFF.

This sequence joins TRBV10-3 and TRBJ1-5; 8 bases fit TRBD1. J gave up 5 bases and V 0 bases, and 3 bases lay outside the gene matches. CDR3 size: 15 residues. Germline CDR1 is ENHRY and CDR2 is SYGVKD. This chain's CDR3 is CAISESAGGDQPQHF. DNA of the CDR3: TGTGCCATCAGTGAGTCAGCAGGGGGCGATCAGCCCCAGCATTTT.

The genes are TRBV27 and TRBJ1-1; a possible D gene is TRBD1 (6 bases). The germline CDR1 and CDR2 sequences are MNHEY and SMNVEV (reference sequence). V lost 5 bases, J lost 5 bases, and 15 bases lay in between. The CDR3 sequence is 14 residues long. The CDR3 nucleotides are TGTGCCAGCAGTCTGACAGGTCTAGGGACTGAAGCTTTCTTT. Translating it yields CASSLTGLGTEAFF.

The chain uses TRBV29-1 and TRBJ2-5; TRBD1 agrees at 7 bases. V gave up 4 bases and J gave up 9 bases; unmatched junction bases: 8. The CDR3 loop spans 12 amino acids. The germline CDR1 and CDR2 sequences are SQVTM and ANQGSEA. CDR3 DNA sequence: TGCAGCGTTGGGCAGGGGGTCAAGGCCCAGTACTTC. Translating it yields CSVGQGVKAQYF.

V is TRBV2 and J is TRBJ2-1, with 8 bases lining up with TRBD1. CDR1 and CDR2 (germline): SNHLY, FYNNEI. The J segment lost 5 bases and the V segment lost 10 bases, leaving 10 bases of the junction unmatched. CDR3 length: 14 residues. The DNA for the CDR3 is TGTGCCACTCCGACAGGGGAATTAAACAATGAGCAGTTCTTC. Protein sequence: CATPTGELNNEQFF.